Each of the 25 T cell receptor beta chains below was sequenced from the same sample in a study of Ad26.COV2.S vaccination and SARS-CoV-2 variants. As to treatment: around 19 received Ad26.COV2.S at low or high dose, single or two shots; about 5 received placebo; per-sample allocation not given. It was on day 63 after the first vaccine or placebo injection that samples were taken. TCRdb keeps only in-frame clones here, not all; method: immunoSEQ multiplex PCR. The top ten hold over 2% of the sample, which has roughly 420,000 clones, 75% to 90% seen once. The sequences come from peripheral blood, collected in a trial of Ad26.COV2.S vaccine versus placebo. The receptors were gathered from a person between 18 and 60 years old who received the Ad26.COV2.S COVID-19 vaccine or a placebo.

The chain links TRBV25-1 to TRBJ2-6; no reliable D call. Germline V gene sequence: CDR1 MGHDK, CDR2 SYGVNS. CDR3 length: 14 residues. Deletions cut 1 base from V and 4 bases from J, with 5 bases between. CDR3 nucleotide sequence: TGTGCCAGCAGTGAATTCAGGGGGGCCAACGTCCTGACTTTC. Protein product: CASSEFRGANVLTF.

The CDR3 DNA follows: TGCGCCAGCAGTCGGGAGGGGGAGAGCACCGGGGAGCTGTTTTTT. Amino acid sequence: CASSREGESTGELFF. The chain recombines TRBV5-1 with TRBJ2-2; 8 bases are a match to TRBD2. V was pared by 5 bases and J by 4 bases, with 7 bases of the junction left unmatched. Germline V gives CDR1 SGHRS, CDR2 YFSETQ. The CDR3 covers 15 residues.

This chain connects TRBV3-1 (or the pseudogene TRBV3-2) to TRBJ2-5; D ambiguous. Germline values: CDR1 LGHDT, CDR2 YNNKEL (reference sequence). V lost 6 bases and J lost 0, with 5 bases in between. The CDR3 consists of 12 residues. CDR3 sequence reads: CASRGHQETQYF. The CDR3 nucleotides read TGTGCCAGCAGAGGACACCAAGAGACCCAGTACTTC.

V usage is TRBV3-1 (or the pseudogene TRBV3-2) and J usage is TRBJ2-7, with TRBD2 identical over 7 bases. The CDR3 is 16 amino acids. Germline values: CDR1 LGHDT, CDR2 YNNKEL (reference sequence). V shed 4 bases and J 2 bases; nucleotides not matched to a gene: 11. The DNA for the CDR3 is TGTGCCAGCAGCCTCAAGCGGGGCAGGGAAGCCTACGAGCAGTACGTC. This codes for CASSLKRGREAYEQYV.

The chain has TRBV7-8 and TRBJ1-2; D not certain. The germline V and J ends were trimmed by 1 base and 4 bases, with 13 bases remaining between them. There are 15 residues in the CDR3. Looked up from germline, CDR1 is SGHVS and CDR2 is FQNEAQ. The CDR3 DNA follows: TGTGCCAGCAGCTTAGACAGATCCCGCGCCTATGGCTACACCTTC. Translating it yields CASSLDRSRAYGYTF.

V and J are TRBV28 and TRBJ1-3; TRBD1 is a possible D gene (6 bases). The V end was cut by 4 bases, the J end by 1 base, with 8 bases between. The CDR3 runs 14 residues. Germline V lookup: CDR1 MDHEN, CDR2 SYDVKM. The CDR3 nucleotides are TGTGCCAGCAGTTACAGGGCTTCTGGAAACACCATATATTTT. Encoded protein: CASSYRASGNTIYF.

This clone has only one observation. The gene calls are TRBV5-6 and TRBJ2-1, with 7 bases aligning to TRBD1. V lost 7 bases, J lost 6 bases, and 10 bases stayed unmatched. CDR3 length: 14 amino acids. The germline V gene encodes CDR1 SGHDT and CDR2 YYEEEE. Here the CDR3 DNA reads TGTGCCAGCTGTCTCCCGGGACAGAGCAATGAGCAGTTCTTC. As protein: CASCLPGQSNEQFF.

The chain uses TRBV18 and TRBJ1-2, with D possibly TRBD1 on 5 matching bases. V was cut by 6 bases and J by 8 bases, with 19 bases left in between. This CDR3 has 14 residues. Germline assignment: CDR1 KGHSH and CDR2 LQKENI. The CDR3 reads CASSHGTGLGGYTF. DNA for the CDR3: TGTGCCAGCTCCCACGGGACGGGACTCGGCGGCTACACCTTC.

V usage is TRBV2 and J usage is TRBJ2-2; D is uncertain. Germline V gene lookup returns CDR1 SNHLY and CDR2 FYNNEI. CDR3 size: 15 residues. Trimming took off 6 bases at V and 2 bases at J, with 13 bases between the two ends. The CDR3 region has the DNA TGTGCCAGCAGCCTCCTGGCAGGCAACACCGGGGAGCTGTTTTTT. Translation: CASSLLAGNTGELFF.

The chain recombines TRBV7-9 with TRBJ1-3; D call uncertain. With 1 base removed from V and 0 bases from J, the gap between germline ends came to 16 bases. Germline lookup yields CDR1 SEHNR and CDR2 FQNEAQ (reference sequence). The CDR3 runs to 18 residues. DNA of the CDR3: TGTGCCAGCAGCTTAGTCTGGGAACGGATGTACTCTGGAAACACCATATATTTT. As protein: CASSLVWERMYSGNTIYF.

The chain links TRBV4-3 to TRBJ1-2; 7 nucleotides match TRBD1. The CDR3 loop spans 14 amino acids. Germline CDR1 reads LGHNA; CDR2 reads YSLEER. J gave up 2 bases and V 8 bases, and 8 bases lay outside the gene matches. For the CDR3, the DNA is TGCGCCAGCGGATCCCCACAGGGGAACTATGGCTACACCTTC. Its protein product is CASGSPQGNYGYTF.

The chain has TRBV5-1 and TRBJ1-2; the D is unclear. V shed 0 bases and J shed 7 bases, with 16 bases lying between them. The CDR3 is 15 residues long. The germline V gene has CDR1 SGHRS and CDR2 YFSETQ. The CDR3 is CASSLGRGKSGGYTF. The CDR3 nucleotides are TGCGCCAGCAGCTTGGGTCGCGGCAAAAGCGGTGGCTACACCTTC. The full variable domain, in which reference TRBV5-1 and TRBJ1-2 provide the parts outside the CDR3, is KAGVTQTPRYLIKTRGQQVTLSCSPISGHRSVSWYQQTPGQGLQFLFEYFSETQRNKGNFPGRFSGRQFSNSRSEMNVSTLELGDSALYLCASSLGRGKSGGYTFGSGTRLTVV.

The chain uses TRBV27 and TRBJ1-4; D ambiguous. This CDR3 contains 16 residues. Germline V CDR1 and CDR2: MNHEY, SMNVEV (reference sequence). Trimming took 5 bases from V and 1 from J, leaving 14 bases between them. For the CDR3, the DNA is TGTGCCAGCAGTGTTACGGGATATCAAACTAATGAAAAACTGTTTTTT. Translated: CASSVTGYQTNEKLFF.

This clone is a singleton in its sample. The chain joins TRBV7-2 to TRBJ2-7; tentative D call: TRBD2 (5 bases). This CDR3 comprises 16 residues. Trimming took off 3 bases at V and 0 bases at J, with 15 bases between the two ends. Germline CDR1 SGHTA, CDR2 FQGNSA. DNA for the CDR3: TGTGCCAGCAGCTTGGTTGGCGTGGGGAGCTCCTACGAGCAGTACTTC. This translates into CASSLVGVGSSYEQYF.

The rearrangement links TRBV3-1 (or the pseudogene TRBV3-2) to TRBJ1-1; no firm D call. Between the trimmed V and J ends, which lost 3 bases and 8 bases, there was a span of 16 bases. CDR1 is LGHDT, CDR2 YNNKEL, per germline (reference sequence). The CDR3 runs to 14 residues. The CDR3 sequence: CASSQDQDGAEAFF. The DNA for the CDR3 is TGTGCCAGCAGCCAGGATCAGGACGGAGCGGAAGCTTTCTTT.

As for this clone: Other nucleotide sequences in the sample specify the same CDR3. The chain uses TRBV19 and TRBJ1-6; D gene unclear. Germline loops: CDR1 LNHDA, CDR2 SQIVND (reference sequence). The CDR3 spans 13 residues. The germline V and J ends were trimmed by 1 base and 8 bases, with 6 bases remaining between them. The CDR3 nucleotides are TGTGCCAGTAGTATAGGGAAAGATTCACCCCTCCACTTT. Translating it yields CASSIGKDSPLHF.

The J gene is TRBJ1-5, the V gene TRBV6-6; 8 bases are a match to TRBD1. V shed 2 bases and J 6 bases; nucleotides not matched to a gene: 9. Germline CDR1 and CDR2: MNHNY and SVGAGI (reference sequence). This CDR3 spans 16 amino acids. DNA for the CDR3: TGTGCCAGCAGTTACCCGTACACAGGGGGAGGTCAGCCCCAGCATTTT. It yields the protein CASSYPYTGGGQPQHF.

The chain recombines TRBV4-3 with TRBJ1-2; TRBD1 matches 9 bases. The junction had 7 bases not matched to a gene; V was cut back by 1 base and J by 4 bases. Germline V gene lookup returns CDR1 LGHNA and CDR2 YSLEER. The CDR3 sequence is 16 residues long. The CDR3 is CASSQVTLTGGYGYTF. The DNA of the CDR3 is TGCGCCAGCAGCCAAGTTACCCTGACAGGGGGCTATGGCTACACCTTC.

The CDR3 DNA reads TGTGCCAGCAGCTTAGGTGGACAGGGGGCCTGGGGTAATTCACCCCTCCACTTT. This gives the protein CASSLGGQGAWGNSPLHF. J is TRBJ1-6 and V is TRBV13; 11 positions agree with TRBD1. V lost 0 bases and J lost 6; bases outside the gene matches: 7. The CDR3 runs to 18 residues. Germline loops: CDR1 PRHDT, CDR2 FYEKMQ (reference sequence).

V usage is TRBV7-2 and J usage is TRBJ1-1; D remains ambiguous. Germline CDR1 is SGHTA and CDR2 is FQGNSA. V lost 1 base and J lost 2, with 11 bases in between. CDR3 length: 15 residues. CDR3 protein: CASSLETLVNTEAFF. CDR3 in DNA: TGTGCCAGCAGCTTAGAAACGCTTGTAAACACTGAAGCTTTCTTT.

V gene TRBV7-9 combines with J gene TRBJ2-1, with D unclear. Trimming removed 5 bases at V and 5 bases at J, with 10 bases between. The length of the CDR3 is 13 residues. Germline V gene lookup returns CDR1 SEHNR and CDR2 FQNEAQ (reference sequence). The CDR3: CASSLYKDNEQFF. The CDR3, as DNA: TGTGCCAGCAGCCTATACAAAGACAATGAGCAGTTCTTC.

The CDR3 loop is CASSSNPYTDTQYF. CDR3 DNA: TGTGCCAGCAGCTCGAACCCTTACACAGATACGCAGTATTTT. The chain combines TRBV7-9 with TRBJ2-3; no clear D gene. Trimming pared 4 bases from V and 2 bases from J, leaving 10 bases between. The length of the CDR3 is 14 residues. From germline, CDR1 is SEHNR and CDR2 FQNEAQ (reference sequence).

V gene TRBV21-1 combines with J gene TRBJ1-1. TRBV21-1 is annotated as a pseudogene. The CDR3 consists of 16 residues. The CDR3 DNA follows: TGTGCCAGCAGCGCCGGGACCCTTACCTTGAACACTGAAGCTTTCTTT. As protein: CASSAGTLTLNTEAFF.

V gene TRBV4-3 combines with J gene TRBJ2-7; D gene unclear. The CDR3 runs to 15 residues. From germline, CDR1 is LGHNA and CDR2 YSLEER. Trimming took off 4 bases at V and 5 bases at J, with 18 bases between the two ends. CDR3 in DNA: TGCGCCAGCAGCCTCTCGCAGAGCTCCGATCACGAGCAGTACTTC. This encodes CASSLSQSSDHEQYF.

The V gene is TRBV7-9, the J gene TRBJ2-2; D not certain. Trimming took 3 bases from V and 2 from J, leaving 19 bases between them. Germline V lookup: CDR1 SEHNR, CDR2 FQNEAQ (reference sequence). This CDR3 has 18 amino acids. This CDR3 reads CASSLYLLRGNNTGELFF. The CDR3 DNA follows: TGTGCCAGCAGCTTGTATCTACTGCGCGGTAATAACACCGGGGAGCTGTTTTTT.